The 5 T cell receptor beta chains given below trace back to one sample, sequenced in a study of CD8+ T cells in alopecia areata (dated by TCRdb to the late 2010s). Explained via the paper, the time point label denotes: around 4 weeks on oral tofacitinib. The sample's treatment or condition label is to be understood as: oral pan-JAK inhibitor, 5-10 mg twice daily. The library was prepared using the immunoSEQ multiplex PCR assay. RNA was extracted from all samples and reverse transcribed into cDNA as template for TCR sequencing. TCRdb carries this immuneACCESS record with in-frame sequences only. Its versions omit some clonotypes, under half of them owing to an unresolved V gene in the studies checked, with the rest unexplained. The table for this sample lists 200,000 to 250,000 clones; under 70% of them were counted only once. The ten largest clones take up more than 3.5% of the sample. The sample here was CD4+ T cells sorted from blood, taken at week 4, from a patient treated with tofacitinib. These receptors all stem from a human donor with alopecia areata.

This clone was detected a few times. The chain is built from TRBV5-6 and TRBJ1-6; TRBD1 aligns across 9 bases. Looked up from germline, CDR1 is SGHDT and CDR2 is YYEEEE. This CDR3 has 16 amino acids. V was clipped by 4 bases and J by 7 bases; unmatched bases: 9. CDR3 bases: TGTGCCAGCAGCCCACAGGGGGCTAGTATCAATTCACCCCTCCACTTT. Amino acid sequence: CASSPQGASINSPLHF.

This clone turned up a few times. The chain couples TRBV4-3 to TRBJ2-7; 8 bases agree with TRBD1. The CDR3 length is 15 residues. V lost 0 bases, J lost 5 bases, and 6 bases stayed unmatched. Per germline, CDR1 LGHNA and CDR2 YSLEER. The CDR3 DNA follows: TGCGCCAGCAGCCAAGAACTTCAGGGGGCGAACGAGCAGTACTTC. It encodes CASSQELQGANEQYF.

Comments on this clone: Additional DNA sequences in this sample encode the identical CDR3. In DNA, the CDR3 is TGCAGCGTTGCAGGCACAGATACGCAGTATTTT. It is translated as CSVAGTDTQYF. The chain employs TRBV29-1 and TRBJ2-3; D call uncertain. V gave up 4 bases and J gave up 1 base, with 3 bases separating them. CDR1 SQVTM and CDR2 ANQGSEA come from the germline V gene. This CDR3 contains 11 residues.

This clone appeared once. This chain links TRBV30 with TRBJ1-5; 7 positions match TRBD1. This CDR3 region has 15 residues. V lost 6 bases, J lost 0 bases, and 8 bases stayed unmatched. Per the germline V gene, CDR1 is GTSNPN and CDR2 is SVGIG (reference sequence). CDR3: CACDTGTVSNQPQHF. The CDR3 nucleotides are TGTGCCTGCGACACCGGGACAGTTAGCAATCAGCCCCAGCATTTT.

The V gene is TRBV5-4, the J gene TRBJ2-3, with 7 bases lining up with TRBD2. CDR3 length equals 15 residues. CDR1 and CDR2 (germline): SGHNT, YYREEE (reference sequence). V lost 2 bases to trimming and J lost 3 bases; unmatched junction nucleotides: 6. DNA of the CDR3: TGTGCCAGCAGCTTCGGGGGGATGCGAACAGATACGCAGTATTTT. Translated, it gives CASSFGGMRTDTQYF.